This T cell receptor beta chain originates from a study of shared clonotypes between healthy human individuals. Positively selected for CCR7, the CD45RO-negative cells used as naive CD8 cells excluded terminally differentiated effector memory CD45RA+ cells. Study observations and caveats: Since donors were few, the genetic and exposure-history diversity represented was limited.

Worth noting for this clone: As yet, its antigen is unknown.

Produced via immunoSEQ multiplex PCR; TCRdb's table is partial and in-frame only. The profile shows about 2.1 million clones, just over 90% of them singletons. The germline V and J ends were trimmed by 5 bases and 6 bases, with 14 bases remaining between them. Germline V gene sequence: CDR1 SGHVS, CDR2 FNYEAQ. The CDR3 runs 14 residues. The V and J genes are TRBV7-6 and TRBJ1-5; possible D gene TRBD1, 5 bases. Sequenced input: naive CD8+ T cells from PBMCs. The TCR sequence derives from a man in his late teens or twenties in good health. Some clones in this sample may be carry-over from other donors' samples. Here the CDR3 DNA reads TGTGCCAGCAGCGGGGGAGGTCGGACTCAGCCCCAGCATTTT. Its protein product is CASSGGGRTQPQHF.